This T cell receptor (beta chain) was identified during a study of shared clonotypes between healthy human individuals. This CDR3 region has 16 residues. Germline loops: CDR1 MGHRA, CDR2 YSYEKL. The V end lost 4 bases, the J end lost 0 bases, and 14 bases lay between the germline ends. The data were produced by immunoSEQ multiplex PCR, yet TCRdb's version contains in-frame clones alone and is incomplete. The sample holds 450,000 to 500,000 clones, 79% seen once. Comments on this clone: Its antigen is currently unknown.

General study findings and limits: Exclusively blood specimens were collected; tissue repertoires likely differ.

The sample was PBMCs. This TCR was sampled from a woman aged 40 to 50 in good health. Some clones in this sample may be carry-over from other donors' samples. The genes are TRBV4-1 and TRBJ2-3, with D maybe TRBD2 (6 bases). Here the CDR3 DNA reads TGCGCCAGCAGCCGACTAGGGGCTTCTAGCACAGATACGCAGTATTTT. Translation: CASSRLGASSTDTQYF.